The 9 T cell receptor beta chains in this list originate from one sample, sequenced in a study of shared clonotypes between healthy human individuals. Produced via immunoSEQ multiplex PCR; TCRdb's table is partial and in-frame only. The sample comprises nearly 2 million clones, about 95% of which are singletons, and more than 0.9% rests with the top ten. CD8 cells classed as naive were CD45RO-negative and positively selected for CCR7, excluding terminally differentiated effector memory CD45RA+ cells. The sequenced sample was naive CD8+ T cells sorted from blood. All receptors derive from a man aged 18 to 29 in good health.

Remarks on this clone: The identical CDR3 is also encoded by other nucleotide sequences in the sample. The rearrangement uses TRBV6-1 and TRBJ2-1, with D perhaps being TRBD1 or TRBD2 (5 bases each). This CDR3 has 14 amino acids. V gave up 4 bases and J gave up 1 base, with 8 bases separating them. Germline lookup yields CDR1 MNHNS and CDR2 SASEGT. CDR3 DNA sequence: TGTGCCAGCAGTGGGGGCGGGTCCTACAATGAGCAGTTCTTC. This translates into CASSGGGSYNEQFF.

This chain connects TRBV19 to TRBJ2-7; D not certain. CDR1 and CDR2 from the germline V gene are LNHDA and SQIVND (reference sequence). The V gene lost 4 bases and the J gene lost 3 bases, with 16 bases spanning the gap. This CDR3 is 15 amino acids long. CDR3 protein: CASSTKEYGIYEQYF. In DNA, the CDR3 is TGTGCCAGTAGTACTAAGGAGTATGGGATCTACGAGCAGTACTTC. The full variable domain, rest sourced from reference TRBV19 and TRBJ2-7, is DGGITQSPKYLFRKEGQNVTLSCEQNLNHDAMYWYRQDPGQGLRLIYYSQIVNDFQKGDIAEGYSVSREKKESFPLTVTSAQKNPTAFYLCASSTKEYGIYEQYFGPGTRLTVT.

This clone was found once. V and J are TRBV19 and TRBJ2-3; TRBD2 agrees at 9 bases. J gave up 1 base and V 6 bases, and 17 bases lay outside the gene matches. Germline V gene lookup returns CDR1 LNHDA and CDR2 SQIVND (reference sequence). The CDR3 covers 19 residues. DNA of the CDR3: TGTGCCAGTAGCGCCCTAGGGGCTAGCGGGGATCCACGCACAGATACGCAGTATTTT. Its protein product is CASSALGASGDPRTDTQYF.

This sequence joins TRBV7-8 and TRBJ2-1, with D perhaps TRBD1 or TRBD2 (5 bases each). The V gene's germline CDR1 is SGHVS and CDR2 FQNEAQ. The length of the CDR3 is 15 residues. Trimming removed 5 bases at V and 9 bases at J, with 20 bases between. The chain's CDR3 is CASSPLTGPWGEQFF. In DNA, the CDR3 is TGTGCCAGCAGCCCCTTAACGGGGCCGTGGGGTGAGCAGTTCTTC.

This clone appeared a single time. This chain connects TRBV9 to TRBJ1-3; no clear D. This CDR3 has 17 amino acids. Germline V gives CDR1 SGDLS, CDR2 YYNGEE. V dropped 3 bases and J dropped 1 base, with 17 bases sitting between them. CDR3 bases: TGTGCCAGCAGCGACGACGGACGAGGAGCGTCTGGAAACACCATATATTTT. This codes for CASSDDGRGASGNTIYF.

This chain connects TRBV27 to TRBJ2-1; TRBD2 matches 8 bases. The germline V gene encodes CDR1 MNHEY and CDR2 SMNVEV (reference sequence). The junction had 15 bases not matched to a gene; V was cut back by 2 bases and J by 6 bases. The CDR3 has 18 residues. This CDR3 reads CASSLPDWAGGPRNEQFF. The CDR3 coding sequence is TGTGCCAGCAGTTTACCCGATTGGGCGGGGGGCCCACGCAATGAGCAGTTCTTC.

The chain couples TRBV5-6 to TRBJ2-3; D might be TRBD1 (5 bases). This CDR3 region has 13 residues. V was clipped by 2 bases and J by 3 bases, with 7 bases between them. CDR1 is SGHDT, CDR2 YYEEEE, per germline. CDR3 bases: TGTGCCAGCAGCTTAGACAGAACAGATACGCAGTATTTT. Its translation is CASSLDRTDTQYF.

This chain joins TRBV4-3 and TRBJ2-5; no clear D. This CDR3 is 13 amino acids long. Germline V gene data show CDR1 as LGHNA and CDR2 as YSLEER. V lost 0 bases, J lost 11 bases, and 13 bases lay in between. The CDR3 bases are TGCGCCAGCAGCCAAGATCTGGCTACCCAGCAGTACTTC. It translates to CASSQDLATQQYF.

The chain joins TRBV11-2 to TRBJ1-1; D is ambiguous. V was clipped by 4 bases and J by 0 bases, with 18 bases between them. Per the germline V gene, CDR1 is SGHAT and CDR2 is FQNNGV. The CDR3 consists of 17 residues. CDR3 bases: TGTGCCAGCAGCTCACAGATTTCCAACACGATGAACACTGAAGCTTTCTTT. Protein product: CASSSQISNTMNTEAFF.